The TCR beta chain described here comes from a study of T cells after yellow fever vaccination. The study, taken as a whole, reports: Most primary-vaccination clones reappeared after the booster (about 95% CD4, 75% to 90% CD8). Repertoires sorted by FACS could include abundant clonotypes that are contaminants from the bulk population.

CDR1 is MDHEN, CDR2 SYDVKM, per germline. The CDR3 contains 17 residues. V dropped 6 bases and J dropped 0; count of bases not matched to a gene: 14. From the 5' RACE reads, TCRdb called clonotypes with MiXCR, one entry per CDR3 protein. Of 610,000 or so distinct CDR3 sequences listed, 9% to 15% are singletons. Comments on this clonotype: Its antigen remains unknown.

Sequenced here: PBMCs, sampled on the day of the yellow fever booster vaccination. The chain joins TRBV28 to TRBJ2-7, with 7 nucleotides matching TRBD1. This TCR was recovered from a man in his thirties or forties who received the YFV17D yellow fever vaccine. This CDR3 is CASSPHYLGQSSYEQYF. The CDR3 DNA follows: TGTGCCAGCAGCCCCCACTACTTGGGACAGAGCTCCTACGAGCAGTACTTC.